This T cell receptor (beta chain) was observed in a study of blood T cell repertoires in COVID-19. About the research overall: Both acute and convalescent COVID-19 samples were obtained from the United States, Italy and Spain. T cells, B-cell-depleted T cells, or PBMCs supplied cDNA or gDNA.

As originally analysed: Reference gene primer amplification gave nucleated cell count estimates. Method: immunoSEQ multiplex PCR; TCRdb's copy keeps in-frame clones and lacks some. V and J calls and clone size are copied from that table; D and trimming were computed from the DNA. The sample lists tens of thousands of clones; 76% were seen once. The source material was peripheral blood. This TCR came from a man in his 70s with active or convalescent COVID-19.

The CDR3 DNA reads as TGTGCCAGCAGCGTAGATGGGAGCAGCTCTGGAAACACCATATATTTT. Its protein product is CASSVDGSSSGNTIYF. This chain joins TRBV9 and TRBJ1-3; the D is unclear. V lost 0 bases, J lost 0 bases, and 10 bases lay in between. The CDR3 has 16 amino acids. Germline V gives CDR1 SGDLS, CDR2 YYNGEE.